This T cell receptor (beta chain) was retrieved from a study of T cell changes during pregnancy in multiple sclerosis. The table came from immunoSEQ multiplex PCR; TCRdb's copy has only in-frame clones and leaves some out. The sample has tens of thousands of clones; more than 85% are singletons. The TCR sequence derives from a female donor with multiple sclerosis, enrolled in a pregnancy study. The specimen comprised peripheral blood, sampled in the first trimester of pregnancy.

The CDR3 loop is CASSLHWEWGNEQYF. The DNA for the CDR3 is TGTGCCAGCAGCCTCCATTGGGAGTGGGGTAACGAGCAGTACTTC. The rearrangement links TRBV11-2 to TRBJ2-7; possible D gene TRBD2, 5 bases. V was shortened by 5 bases and J by 5 bases, with 19 bases between the two germline ends. The CDR3 is 15 amino acids. The germline CDR1 and CDR2 sequences are SGHAT and FQNNGV. Filled out from reference TRBV11-2 and TRBJ2-7, the complete variable domain reads EAGVAQSPRYKIIEKRQSVAFWCNPISGHATLYWYQQILGQGPKLLIQFQNNGVVDDSQLPKDRFSAERLKGVDSTLKIQPAKLEDSAVYLCASSLHWEWGNEQYFGPGTRLTVT.